This T cell receptor beta chain was sequenced in a study of shared clonotypes between healthy human individuals. As for this clone: The sample carries other DNA sequences with the same CDR3.

Per sorted-subset replicate PCR, input was around 220 ng DNA, representing around 30,000 T cell genomes. TCRdb keeps only in-frame clones here, not all; method: immunoSEQ multiplex PCR. The data hold some 1,400,000 clones, with roughly 95% observed a single time. Germline CDR1 SGHAT, CDR2 FQNNGV. This CDR3 is built from 13 residues. V was clipped by 3 bases and J by 1 base, with 7 bases between them. Sequencing was carried out using naive CD4+ T cells sorted from blood. Subset indicated: CD45RA+ positively selected. The receptor's source is a man aged 25 to 40 in good health. The chain uses TRBV11-2 and TRBJ2-7; unclear D gene. CDR3 in DNA: TGTGCCAGCAGCTTCGGGCCTTCCTACGAGCAGTACTTC. Translation: CASSFGPSYEQYF.